This TCR beta chain appears in the sequencing data of a study of OX40 agonist ivuxolimab in advanced cancers. As concerns this clone: What it binds is not known.

People who had autoimmune disease history or systemic immunosuppression were excluded. Clones were read by immunoSEQ multiplex PCR, and TCRdb kept only the in-frame ones, dropping some. This table holds 13,000 to 15,000 clones, roughly 92% found once. Study-level findings and limits: Some patients without response likewise showed low normalized clonal expansion.

Germline-derived CDR1 and CDR2 are LNHDA and SQIVND (reference sequence). This CDR3 has 14 amino acids. The V gene lost 4 bases and the J gene lost 5 bases, with 12 bases spanning the gap. The chain uses TRBV19 and TRBJ2-1, with a weak D call TRBD1 (5 bases). The clonotype comes from an adult with an advanced solid tumor such as melanoma, head and neck, liver or kidney cancer. Specimen: CD4+ or CD8+ T cells sorted from blood, collected in a trial of the OX40 agonist ivuxolimab. The CDR3, as DNA: TGTGCCAGTAGTAGATTGACAGTCGACAATGAGCAGTTCTTC. Encoded protein: CASSRLTVDNEQFF.